Presented here are 29 T cell receptor beta chains from one specimen sequenced in a study of memory CD4+ T cells and cytomegalovirus serostatus. Assay used: immunoSEQ multiplex PCR; TCRdb lists only in-frame clones, some missing. The data hold about 59,000 clones, with roughly three quarters observed a single time. The sort gate was single viable CD3+CD4+CD8-CD45RO+ cells for memory CD4+ T cells. The sample taken for sequencing was memory CD4+ T cells from blood. Receptor source: an adult in good health and CMV-seronegative.

CDR3 amino acids: CAGRRGSGTEAFF. CDR3 DNA sequence: TGTGCCGGTCGAAGGGGGTCGGGCACTGAAGCTTTCTTT. This sequence joins TRBV6-6 and TRBJ1-1, with D maybe TRBD1 (6 bases). V was clipped by 11 bases and J by 4 bases, with 17 bases between them. CDR1 and CDR2 from the germline V gene are MNHNY and SVGAGI (reference sequence). CDR3 size: 13 residues.

V and J are TRBV4-3 and TRBJ2-3; D unresolved. Germline V gene sequence: CDR1 LGHNA, CDR2 YSLEER. The V and J ends lost 0 bases and 3 bases respectively, with 4 bases between them. The CDR3 runs to 13 residues. The CDR3 is CASSQDWTDTQYF. As DNA, the CDR3 is TGCGCCAGCAGCCAAGATTGGACAGATACGCAGTATTTT.

A note on this clone: Other DNA sequences of this sample code for an identical CDR3. The chain combines TRBV7-8 with TRBJ1-1; D may be TRBD1 (5 bases). The germline V gene has CDR1 SGHVS and CDR2 FQNEAQ. The CDR3 is made up of 13 amino acids. V shed 4 bases and J shed 4 bases, with 10 bases lying between them. CDR3 sequence (DNA): TGTGCCAGCAGCTCCGGGGGTGGCACTGAAGCTTTCTTT. Residues: CASSSGGGTEAFF. Using reference TRBV7-8 and TRBJ1-1 for the parts outside the CDR3, the full variable domain is GAGVSQSPRYKVAKRGQDVALRCDPISGHVSLFWYQQALGQGPEFLTYFQNEAQLDKSGLPSDRFFAERPEGSVSTLKIQRTQQEDSAVYLCASSSGGGTEAFFGQGTRLTVV.

The chain has TRBV12-5 and TRBJ1-3, with unresolved D. The length of the CDR3 is 14 residues. Germline CDR1 and CDR2: LGHNT and FRNRAP. V was shortened by 6 bases and J by 0 bases, with 9 bases between the two germline ends. The CDR3: CASGGLVSGNTIYF. The CDR3 nucleotides are TGTGCTAGTGGCGGACTTGTCTCTGGAAACACCATATATTTT. Together with reference TRBV12-5 and TRBJ1-3, the CDR3 gives the full variable domain: DARVTQTPRHKVTEMGQEVTMRCQPILGHNTVFWYRQTMMQGLELLAYFRNRAPLDDSGMPKDRFSAEMPDATLATLKIQPSEPRDSAVYFCASGGLVSGNTIYFGEGSWLTVV.

The chain employs TRBV18 and TRBJ1-2, with no clear D. Germline CDR1 and CDR2: KGHSH and LQKENI. The V end was cut by 2 bases, the J end by 8 bases, with 12 bases between. The CDR3 totals 13 residues. The CDR3 is CASSPDAWEGYTF. The CDR3 region has the DNA TGTGCCAGCTCACCAGACGCGTGGGAAGGCTACACCTTC.

J is TRBJ2-5 and V is TRBV18, with TRBD2 as a possible D gene (6 bases). Germline V gene data show CDR1 as KGHSH and CDR2 as LQKENI. The CDR3 extends over 13 amino acids. V lost 5 bases and J lost 4, with 11 bases in between. CDR3 nucleotides: TGTGCCAGCTCATACCGGGGGACAGAGACCCAGTACTTC. This codes for CASSYRGTETQYF.

J is TRBJ2-1 and V is TRBV5-6, with a weak D call TRBD2 (6 bases). The CDR3 has 14 residues. Trimming pared 1 base from V and 7 bases from J, leaving 12 bases between. Germline CDR1 is SGHDT and CDR2 is YYEEEE. The DNA of the CDR3 is TGTGCCAGCAGCTTGAGTCTAGCGACGAATGAGCAGTTCTTC. This codes for CASSLSLATNEQFF.

This clone was seen more than once but under ten times. The rearrangement uses TRBV7-2 and TRBJ1-5, with 7 nucleotides matching TRBD1. Germline assignment: CDR1 SGHTA and CDR2 FQGNSA. The CDR3 consists of 15 residues. Germline trimming cut 2 bases from V and 2 bases from J; bases unmatched to any gene: 3. This CDR3 reads CASSLIDRGNQPQHF. DNA for the CDR3: TGTGCCAGCAGCTTAATCGACAGGGGCAATCAGCCCCAGCATTTT.

In regard to this clone: An end of the junction does not agree with germline; a read error may underlie this. The chain carries TRBV6-6 and TRBJ2-7; 9 positions match TRBD1. This CDR3 has 15 amino acids. CDR1 is MNHNY and CDR2 is SVGAGI in the germline V gene (reference sequence). The CDR3 DNA sequence: TGTGCCAGCAGTAACTCGGGACAGGGATCCCACGAGCAGTACTTC. It specifies CASSNSGQGSHEQYF.

Here the CDR3 reads CASSLVGLVADTQYF. For the CDR3, the DNA is TGTGCCAGCAGCTTAGTTGGACTAGTTGCAGATACGCAGTATTTT. This chain connects TRBV7-2 to TRBJ2-3; 7 bases are a match to TRBD2. The CDR3 is 15 amino acids. Germline assignment: CDR1 SGHTA and CDR2 FQGNSA. Trimming cost V 1 base and J 4 bases; bases outside gene matches: 5.

This clone appeared a few times. The chain is built from TRBV5-1 and TRBJ2-3, with D possibly matching TRBD1 (6 bases). The CDR3 is made up of 15 amino acids. V lost 3 bases to trimming and J lost 2 bases, with 13 bases between them. The germline CDR1 and CDR2 sequences are SGHRS and YFSETQ. The CDR3 loop reads CASSSNTGNTDTQYF. In DNA form, the CDR3 reads TGCGCCAGCAGCTCGAATACAGGGAACACAGATACGCAGTATTTT.

The rearrangement joins TRBV29-1 to TRBJ2-6; the D gene is possibly TRBD1 (5 bases). Germline lookup yields CDR1 SQVTM and CDR2 ANQGSEA. CDR3 length: 16 residues. V was shortened by 1 base and J by 4 bases, with 14 bases between the two germline ends. CDR3 DNA: TGCAGCGTTGAAGCCAGGGATTTGCGAGGGGCCAACGTCCTGACTTTC. It yields the protein CSVEARDLRGANVLTF.

The gene calls are TRBV5-4 and TRBJ1-1; D gene ambiguous. Germline lookup yields CDR1 SGHNT and CDR2 YYREEE (reference sequence). V shed 0 bases and J shed 1 base, with 10 bases lying between them. The CDR3 loop spans 15 amino acids. The CDR3 nucleotides are TGTGCCAGCAGCTTGGTTCCCAGAGAGAACACTGAAGCTTTCTTT. Encoded protein: CASSLVPRENTEAFF.

The count of this clone is one. J is TRBJ1-5 and V is TRBV2; possible D gene TRBD1, 5 bases. This CDR3 is 15 amino acids long. V was pared by 6 bases and J by 1 base, with 13 bases between. Germline V gene sequence: CDR1 SNHLY, CDR2 FYNNEI. CDR3 coding DNA: TGTGCCAGCAGCTCGGGACTGGAAAGCAATCAGCCCCAGCATTTT. Translated, it gives CASSSGLESNQPQHF. Based on the CDR3 plus reference TRBV2 and TRBJ1-5, the full variable domain is EPEVTQTPSHQVTQMGQEVILRCVPISNHLYFYWYRQILGQKVEFLVSFYNNEISEKSEIFDDQFSVERPDGSNFTLKIRSTKLEDSAMYFCASSSGLESNQPQHFGDGTRLSIL.

This clone was observed a single time. The chain links TRBV7-2 to TRBJ1-1; D remains unclear. Trimming stripped 6 bases from V and 2 bases from J, with 4 bases between. CDR1 is SGHTA and CDR2 is FQGNSA in the germline V gene. The CDR3 length is 11 residues. CDR3 amino acids: CASSQNTEAFF. CDR3 sequence (DNA): TGTGCCAGCAGTCAAAACACTGAAGCTTTCTTT.

The chain employs TRBV5-1 and TRBJ2-7, with 7 bases aligning to TRBD1. Germline-derived CDR1 and CDR2 are SGHRS and YFSETQ. The CDR3 extends over 15 amino acids. The V segment lost 1 base and the J segment 7 bases; nucleotides outside the gene matches: 11. The CDR3 reads CASSLQGQRIDEQYF. CDR3 in DNA: TGCGCCAGCAGCTTGCAGGGACAGCGTATTGATGAGCAGTACTTC.

The V and J genes are TRBV27 and TRBJ2-5; the match to TRBD2 covers 11 bases. Germline V gives CDR1 MNHEY, CDR2 SMNVEV (reference sequence). V lost 4 bases, J lost 7 bases, and 17 bases stayed unmatched. This CDR3 has 18 residues. The CDR3 sequence is CASSSRLAGNTGPGTQYF. The CDR3 DNA reads as TGTGCCAGCAGTTCCCGACTAGCGGGGAACACCGGCCCGGGGACCCAGTACTTC.

J is TRBJ2-3 and V is TRBV5-5, with TRBD2 as a possible D gene (6 bases). V gave up 0 bases and J gave up 3 bases, with 14 bases separating them. The CDR3 is made up of 16 amino acids. Germline V gene data show CDR1 as SGHKS and CDR2 as YYEKEE (reference sequence). CDR3 loop: CASSLGGDLGTDTQYF. CDR3 sequence (DNA): TGTGCCAGCAGCTTGGGTGGGGACTTGGGGACAGATACGCAGTATTTT.

This clone turned up a few times. J is TRBJ2-2 and V is TRBV7-2; D is undetermined. Germline V gene data show CDR1 as SGHTA and CDR2 as FQGNSA. The CDR3 sequence is 13 residues long. V lost 4 bases and J lost 6, with 9 bases in between. CDR3 coding DNA: TGTGCCAGCAGCTCCCTATTACCCGGGGAGCTGTTTTTT. Its protein is CASSSLLPGELFF.

V is TRBV21-1 and J is TRBJ1-1. TRBV21-1 is a pseudogene locus. This CDR3 has 14 amino acids. CDR3 nucleotides: TGTGCCAGCAGCCCCTTTGAGGGCATCAATGAAGCTTTCTTT. Its translation is CASSPFEGINEAFF.

The V call is TRBV6-5, the J call TRBJ1-5; no clear D gene. Germline CDR1 reads MNHEY; CDR2 reads SVGAGI. There are 14 residues in the CDR3. Trimming stripped 6 bases from V and 7 bases from J, with 16 bases between. CDR3 sequence (DNA): TGTGCCAGCAGCATAACGACAAGAGGACAGCCCCAGCATTTT. It is translated as CASSITTRGQPQHF.

This clone was counted only a few times. The chain is built from TRBV2 and TRBJ2-3, with D perhaps TRBD2 (5 bases). In germline, CDR1 is SNHLY, CDR2 FYNNEI. There are 13 residues in the CDR3. The V end was cut by 6 bases, the J end by 8 bases, with 15 bases between. The CDR3 coding sequence is TGTGCCAGCAGCGCCGACTACGAGCGTACGCAGTATTTT. It encodes CASSADYERTQYF.

The V gene is TRBV9, the J gene TRBJ1-2, with 9 positions matching TRBD1. V lost 5 bases and J lost 2; bases outside the gene matches: 7. Germline-derived CDR1 and CDR2 are SGDLS and YYNGEE. The CDR3 spans 15 residues. The CDR3 sequence is CASRGTGSWNYGYTF. The CDR3 DNA is TGTGCCAGCAGAGGGACAGGGAGTTGGAACTATGGCTACACCTTC. Supplemented by reference TRBV9 and TRBJ1-2, the full variable domain reads DSGVTQTPKHLITATGQRVTLRCSPRSGDLSVYWYQQSLDQGLQFLIQYYNGEERAKGNILERFSAQQFPDLHSELNLSSLELGDSALYFCASRGTGSWNYGYTFGSGTRLTVV.

This chain joins TRBV15 and TRBJ2-1, with D unresolved. The germline V gene has CDR1 LNHNV and CDR2 YYDKDF (reference sequence). V was clipped by 0 bases and J by 2 bases, with 11 bases between them. The CDR3 is made up of 16 amino acids. In nucleotides, the CDR3 is TGTGCCACCAGCAGAGATGCAGATCGGCCCTACAATGAGCAGTTCTTC. As protein: CATSRDADRPYNEQFF.

The chain has TRBV19 and TRBJ1-1; TRBD1 is a possible D gene (5 bases). Per germline, CDR1 LNHDA and CDR2 SQIVND (reference sequence). With 8 bases removed from V and 1 base from J, the gap between germline ends came to 20 bases. There are 16 residues in the CDR3. The DNA for the CDR3 is TGTGCCAGTGTCGCGGGGGGTGCAGGGTCGAACACTGAAGCTTTCTTT. Translating gives CASVAGGAGSNTEAFF.

The rearrangement joins TRBV5-1 to TRBJ2-7; 7 nucleotides agree with TRBD1. From germline, CDR1 is SGHRS and CDR2 YFSETQ. This CDR3 comprises 18 residues. V was pared by 0 bases and J by 0 bases, with 12 bases of the junction left unmatched. CDR3 sequence reads: CASSLGRPGTVASYEQYF. The CDR3 bases are TGCGCCAGCAGCTTGGGAAGGCCCGGGACAGTCGCCTCCTACGAGCAGTACTTC.

This clone has just a few counts. This rearrangement joins TRBV11-3 to TRBJ2-5; D unresolved. Trimming pared 8 bases from V and 1 base from J, leaving 11 bases between. The CDR3 is 13 amino acids. Germline lookup yields CDR1 SGHNT and CDR2 YENEEA. The CDR3 here is CASGPPSQETQYF. The DNA of the CDR3 is TGTGCCAGCGGACCCCCCTCCCAAGAGACCCAGTACTTC.

The chain has TRBV11-2 and TRBJ1-5, with TRBD1 identical over 7 bases. The CDR3 runs to 15 residues. V lost 5 bases to trimming and J lost 1 base; unmatched junction nucleotides: 5. Germline lookup yields CDR1 SGHAT and CDR2 FQNNGV. CDR3 coding DNA: TGTGCCAGCAGCCTACAGGGGAACAGCAATCAGCCCCAGCATTTT. This translates into CASSLQGNSNQPQHF.

V is TRBV7-9 and J is TRBJ2-7; D gene ambiguous. The CDR3 spans 13 residues. V lost 5 bases and J 6 bases, leaving 14 bases between the germline ends. Germline V lookup: CDR1 SEHNR, CDR2 FQNEAQ (reference sequence). The CDR3 DNA follows: TGTGCCAGCAGCCCTATTGCGTCGGGCGAGCAGTACTTC. Translating gives CASSPIASGEQYF.